The T cell receptor beta chain under discussion was sequenced for a study of blood T cells in healthy people across ages. At the level of the study: Roughly one uniquely barcoded beta molecule per two T cells was captured. Study-level results: Diversity of TCR beta per million T cells declined in a roughly linear way with age. The unknown donor CMV status may have confounded expanded clonotype changes.

J gave up 9 bases and V 3 bases, and 15 bases lay outside the gene matches. The CDR3 runs to 17 residues. Germline V gives CDR1 DFQATT, CDR2 SNEGSKA (reference sequence). For this clonotype: Its antigen is still unknown.

Ranging in age from about 6 to 100, the donors were healthy Caucasian individuals from Russia. With a J-beta primer mix and a sample-barcoded 5' primer, a second PCR ran about 6 to 11 cycles. TCRdb re-derived calls from the 5' RACE reads in MiXCR, one entry per CDR3 protein. Of fewer than 950,000 distinct CDR3 sequences listed, 53% are singletons. The rearrangement joins TRBV20-1 to TRBJ2-1; 12 nucleotides match TRBD2. Sequenced sample: blood. The clonotype originates from a man at least 80 years old in good health. CDR3 in amino acids: CSARRGTSGYTLSEQFF. The CDR3 nucleotides are TGCAGTGCTAGGCGGGGGACTAGCGGGTATACACTATCTGAGCAGTTCTTC.